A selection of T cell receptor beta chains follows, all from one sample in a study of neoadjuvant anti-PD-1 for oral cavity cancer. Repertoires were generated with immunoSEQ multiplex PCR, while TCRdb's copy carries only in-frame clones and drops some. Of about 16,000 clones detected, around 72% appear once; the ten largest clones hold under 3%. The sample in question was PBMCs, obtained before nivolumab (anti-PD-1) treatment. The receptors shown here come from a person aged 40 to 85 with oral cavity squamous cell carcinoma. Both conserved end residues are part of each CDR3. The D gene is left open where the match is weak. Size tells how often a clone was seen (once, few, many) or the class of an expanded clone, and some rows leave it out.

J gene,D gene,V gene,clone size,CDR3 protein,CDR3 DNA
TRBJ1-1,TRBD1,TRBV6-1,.,CASSDPGQGLNTEAFF,TGTGCCAGCAGTGACCCGGGACAGGGACTGAACACTGAAGCTTTCTTT
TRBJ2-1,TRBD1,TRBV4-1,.,CASSRPGGKPFF,TGCGCCAGCAGCCGGCCAGGGGGCAAACCGTTCTTC
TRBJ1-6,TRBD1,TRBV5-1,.,CASSWGQAKNSPLHF,TGCGCCAGCAGCTGGGGACAGGCCAAAAATTCACCCCTCCACTTT
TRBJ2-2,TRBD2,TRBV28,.,CASSFPGGGTGELFF,TGTGCCAGCAGTTTCCCGGGGGGAGGAACCGGGGAGCTGTTTTTT
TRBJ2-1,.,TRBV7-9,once,CASSSWRYNEQFF,TGTGCCAGCAGCTCCTGGCGCTACAATGAGCAGTTCTTC
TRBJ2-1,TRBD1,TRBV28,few,CASSQGVTPYNEQFF,TGTGCCAGCAGTCAGGGGGTGACTCCTTACAATGAGCAGTTCTTC
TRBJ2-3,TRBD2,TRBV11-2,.,CASSTLAGVASTDTQYF,TGTGCCAGCAGCACACTAGCGGGAGTAGCGAGCACAGATACGCAGTATTTT
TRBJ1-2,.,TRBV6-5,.,CASSYSLQTGVYGYTF,TGTGCCAGCAGTTACAGTCTTCAGACAGGTGTTTATGGCTACACCTTC
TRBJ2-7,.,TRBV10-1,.,CASSDRGDEQYF,TGCGCCAGCAGTGACAGGGGTGACGAGCAGTACTTC
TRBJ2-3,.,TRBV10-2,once,CASEGIDTQYF,TGCGCCAGCGAAGGGATAGATACGCAGTATTTT
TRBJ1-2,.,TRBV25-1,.,CASSEPQTFKGGYTF,TGTGCCAGCAGTGAACCACAGACATTTAAAGGTGGCTACACCTTC
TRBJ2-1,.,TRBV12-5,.,CASGRRGGLAYNEQFF,TGTGCTAGTGGTCGGAGGGGGGGACTCGCCTACAATGAGCAGTTCTTC
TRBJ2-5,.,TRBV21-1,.,CASSKGRVGERGVRQETQYF,TGTGCCAGCAGCAAAGGAAGGGTTGGTGAGCGGGGGGTCCGCCAAGAGACCCAGTACTTC
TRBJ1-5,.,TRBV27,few,CASSYGRNQPQHF,TGTGCCAGCAGTTACGGGAGGAACCAGCCCCAGCATTTT